This T cell receptor (beta chain) emerged from a study of blood T cell repertoires in COVID-19. Per the authors' pipeline: Researchers report that nucleated cell counts were estimated from reference gene primer amplification. Method: immunoSEQ multiplex PCR; TCRdb's copy keeps in-frame clones and lacks some. V and J calls plus clone size are reproduced from that table; the DNA served to infer D and trimming. The sample shows roughly 360,000 clones, 88% of them seen only once. The sequenced sample was PBMCs or T cells enriched from blood (not recorded which). The clonotype was recovered from a woman aged 30 to 39 with acute COVID-19.

CDR3 amino acids: CASSGGTGGNQPQHF. The CDR3 DNA sequence: TGTGCCAGCAGCGGAGGGACAGGGGGCAATCAGCCCCAGCATTTT. The rearrangement joins TRBV2 to TRBJ1-5, with TRBD1 matching 10 bases. Per the germline V gene, CDR1 is SNHLY and CDR2 is FYNNEI. V lost 6 bases, J lost 2 bases, and 4 bases stayed unmatched. The CDR3 is made up of 15 amino acids. Using reference TRBV2 and TRBJ1-5 for the parts outside the CDR3, the full variable domain is EPEVTQTPSHQVTQMGQEVILRCVPISNHLYFYWYRQILGQKVEFLVSFYNNEISEKSEIFDDQFSVERPDGSNFTLKIRSTKLEDSAMYFCASSGGTGGNQPQHFGDGTRLSIL.